This T cell receptor (beta chain) is from a study of beta chain features in type 1 diabetes. Germline CDR1 is SSHAT and CDR2 is FNYEAQ (reference sequence). The CDR3 consists of 15 residues. This clone was seen only a few times. One end of the junction is discordant with germline, which a read error may explain. Isolated RNA was reverse transcribed in full, so expressed TCRB transcripts were sequenced. This table comes from immunoSEQ multiplex PCR, and its TCRdb copy is limited to in-frame clones, with some not included. Among 110,000 to 150,000 clones listed, approximately 10% were seen once. The sample was central memory CD4+ T cells from blood. J is TRBJ2-5 and V is TRBV7-7; D may be TRBD2 (6 bases). The receptor was isolated from a woman aged 35 to 49 in good health. The CDR3 DNA reads TGTGCTAGCAGCCGACTCGGACTATTCCAAGAGACCCAGTACTTC. Residues: CASSRLGLFQETQYF.